This T cell receptor beta chain emerged from a study of blood T cell repertoires in COVID-19 (TCRdb year 2020). For context, the study as a whole: Samples covering the acute and convalescent phases of COVID-19 were provided by collaborators in the United States, Italy and Spain. The material from the prospective study consisted of cDNA or gDNA derived from T cells, B-cell-depleted T cells, or PBMCs. Deeply sampled blood TCRbeta repertoires from subjects exposed to, actively infected with, or recovered from COVID-19 were included in the dataset. The repertoires were made available in a free public database intended to serve as a resource for research on the immune response to SARS-CoV-2. The samples were drawn from the first 160 participants of the ongoing ImmuneRACE study and from 950 to 1,500 subjects provided by 6 global collaborators. Sample metadata almost always included a de-identified subject ID, COVID-19 status, age in years and sex. Where HLA class I and class II types were available, the types were taken from metadata supplied by the sample provider, not from assay-based typing.

V and J are truncated by 2 bases and 0 bases respectively, leaving an intervening sequence of 5 bases. Spanning cysteine to phenylalanine, the CDR3 consists of 14 amino acids. Left in the record is the CDR3 DNA by itself, 42 bases read in frame from the first base. CDR1 and CDR2 are read off the germline V gene as SGHRS and YFSETQ. Whole blood was collected in K2EDTA tubes by collaborating institutions according to the institutions' own protocols. For TCRbeta analysis, collaborators shipped samples in one of three forms: frozen whole blood, isolated PBMCs, or DNA extracted from either of those sample types. The immunoSEQ Assay, a bias-controlled multiplex PCR, was used to amplify TCRbeta CDR3 regions from genomic DNA. In the authors' own workflow: The number of nucleated cells in each sample was estimated by amplification of reference gene primers within the assay. To quantify the absolute abundance of each unique TCRbeta CDR3 rearrangement, sequence reads were collapsed and filtered. For each sample, productive Simpson clonality was calculated as the square root of Simpson's diversity index across productive rearrangements. TCRdb took over this immuneACCESS table, retaining in-frame rearrangements with V and J assigned. Such tables are incomplete; in checked studies, under half of the missing clones stem from an unresolved V gene, and the remainder is unexplained. V, J and clone size are taken as reported in that table, and D and trimming were inferred from the DNA itself. Across this sample there are under 130,000 clones, with around four fifths seen only once. Of the sample, approximately 12% falls within the top ten clones.

The research as a whole found: Clinical and demographic metadata were provided uncurated, with the amount varying by source and participant.

Notes on this clone: Its antigen is currently not known. Base qualities are not at hand, and no much larger clone is one base apart.

Here the chain combines TRBV5-1 and TRBJ2-2; the D gene is possibly TRBD1, with 5 bases matching. This clonotype originated in a human donor in a cohort sampled during active COVID-19. Source material: peripheral blood. The nucleotide sequence reads as follows: TGCGCCAGCAGCTTCAGGGCGAACACCGGGGAGCTGTTTTTT. This encodes CASSFRANTGELFF.